These 25 T cell receptor beta chains came from one sample sequenced in a study of T cell responses to AZD1222 COVID-19 vaccine. Method: immunoSEQ multiplex PCR; TCRdb's copy keeps in-frame clones and lacks some. The sample holds roughly 100,000 clones, about 87% seen once. Sequenced material: peripheral blood, taken on day 0 of AZD1222 vaccination. These receptors were taken from an adult in good health.

V usage is TRBV6-6 and J usage is TRBJ1-2, with D tentatively TRBD1 (6 bases). V was clipped by 6 bases and J by 8 bases, with 16 bases between them. From germline, CDR1 is MNHNY and CDR2 SVGAGI (reference sequence). The length of the CDR3 is 13 residues. The CDR3 sequence is CASRRGLFEGYTF. Here the CDR3 DNA reads TGTGCCAGCAGGCGGGGGCTATTTGAGGGCTACACCTTC.

The chain employs TRBV7-9 and TRBJ1-3; D gene uncertain. V was cut by 0 bases and J by 2 bases, with 8 bases left in between. Germline values: CDR1 SEHNR, CDR2 FQNEAQ (reference sequence). CDR3 size: 15 residues. The CDR3 region has the DNA TGTGCCAGCAGCTTAGCAGGGATGGCTGGAAACACCATATATTTT. It codes for CASSLAGMAGNTIYF.

The gene calls are TRBV6-2 or TRBV6-3 and TRBJ1-5; TRBD1 aligns across 9 bases. This CDR3 contains 14 residues. V dropped 4 bases and J dropped 6; count of bases not matched to a gene: 4. Germline V gives CDR1 MNHEY, CDR2 SVGEGT. The CDR3: CASSLGTGSQPQHF. The DNA of the CDR3 is TGTGCCAGCAGTTTAGGGACAGGGAGTCAGCCCCAGCATTTT.

Sample share makes this clone medium-sized (0.01 to 0.1%). CDR3 nucleotide sequence: TGTGCCAGCAGCTCTGCGGGACAGGGGGCAACTAATGAAAAACTGTTTTTT. Encoded protein: CASSSAGQGATNEKLFF. This chain joins TRBV3-1 (or the pseudogene TRBV3-2) and TRBJ1-4; TRBD1 matches at 11 bases. Unmatched junction bases numbered 5, after V lost 5 bases and J lost 0 bases. From germline, CDR1 is LGHDT and CDR2 YNNKEL (reference sequence). The CDR3 loop spans 17 amino acids.

The chain combines TRBV11-2 with TRBJ1-2; 10 bases align to TRBD1. J was trimmed by 6 bases and V by 7 bases; bases with no gene match: 11. The CDR3 loop spans 15 amino acids. CDR1 is SGHAT and CDR2 is FQNNGV in the germline V gene. CDR3 DNA sequence: TGTGCCAGCAACCCCTCGGGACAGGGGAGGGATGGCTACACCTTC. Translated: CASNPSGQGRDGYTF.

The rearrangement joins TRBV6-5 to TRBJ1-2; D is possibly TRBD1 (6 bases). CDR1 and CDR2 from the germline V gene are MNHEY and SVGAGI. There are 14 residues in the CDR3. Trimming shortened V by 3 bases and J by 6 bases, and 14 bases separated the two germline ends. CDR3 sequence (DNA): TGTGCCAGCAGTTATCGGTCAGGGGCGAATGGCTACACCTTC. This sequence encodes CASSYRSGANGYTF.

The chain combines TRBV6-5 with TRBJ1-5, with D unclear. The germline V gene encodes CDR1 MNHEY and CDR2 SVGAGI. The CDR3 length is 12 residues. V was trimmed by 6 bases and J by 6 bases, leaving 9 bases between them. Written as DNA, the CDR3 is TGTGCCAGCAGACTCCCCGGTCAGCCCCAGCATTTT. Its protein product is CASRLPGQPQHF.

The J gene is TRBJ1-6, the V gene TRBV6-2 or TRBV6-3, with a weak D call TRBD1 (5 bases). Trimming took 5 bases from V and 10 from J, leaving 21 bases between them. From germline, CDR1 is MNHEY and CDR2 SVGEGT. The CDR3 has 16 residues. CDR3 sequence: CASSLQAGPLESPLHF. The CDR3 nucleotides read TGTGCCAGCAGTCTACAGGCCGGGCCCCTGGAGTCACCCCTCCACTTT.

J is TRBJ2-2 and V is TRBV4-3, with TRBD1 as a possible D gene (5 bases). Trimming removed 0 bases from V and 7 bases from J, with 12 bases in between. This CDR3 has 15 amino acids. The V gene's germline CDR1 is LGHNA and CDR2 YSLEER. CDR3 in amino acids: CASSQDLGVGGELFF. In DNA form, the CDR3 reads TGCGCCAGCAGCCAAGATCTAGGGGTAGGCGGGGAGCTGTTTTTT.

This clone was seen only a few times. V is TRBV3-1 (or the pseudogene TRBV3-2) and J is TRBJ2-7; perhaps D is TRBD1 or TRBD2 (5 bases each). From germline, CDR1 is LGHDT and CDR2 YNNKEL (reference sequence). CDR3 length equals 15 residues. With 4 bases removed from V and 6 bases from J, the gap between germline ends came to 19 bases. The CDR3 spells CASSRVSGLKGEQYF. The CDR3 DNA is TGTGCCAGCAGCCGAGTTTCGGGGCTCAAGGGCGAGCAGTACTTC.

The V and J genes are TRBV3-1 (or the pseudogene TRBV3-2) and TRBJ2-5; D remains unclear. Trimming left V 1 base short and J 4 bases short, with 10 bases between. Germline CDR1 reads LGHDT; CDR2 reads YNNKEL (reference sequence). The CDR3 extends over 14 amino acids. Written as DNA, the CDR3 is TGTGCCAGCAGCCAAGGGTACAGTCCAGAGACCCAGTACTTC. Its protein product is CASSQGYSPETQYF.

This chain connects TRBV10-3 to TRBJ2-7; D gene unclear. CDR1 is ENHRY and CDR2 is SYGVKD in the germline V gene. CDR3 length equals 15 residues. Trimming shortened V by 2 bases and J by 0 bases, and 11 bases separated the two germline ends. Here the CDR3 reads CAISEVALSSYEQYF. The CDR3 DNA reads as TGTGCCATCAGTGAGGTAGCTCTAAGCTCCTACGAGCAGTACTTC.

The chain carries TRBV28 and TRBJ1-2; possible D gene TRBD1, 6 bases. Germline V gene sequence: CDR1 MDHEN, CDR2 SYDVKM. V shed 8 bases and J shed 6 bases, with 19 bases lying between them. The CDR3 covers 14 residues. CDR3 DNA: TGTGCCAGCGGGTTCATGACAGGTCGTAATGGCTACACCTTC. Amino acid sequence: CASGFMTGRNGYTF.

The chain is built from TRBV5-6 and TRBJ1-5, with TRBD1 identical over 10 bases. Germline V gene sequence: CDR1 SGHDT, CDR2 YYEEEE. V was pared by 3 bases and J by 4 bases, with 7 bases of the junction left unmatched. The CDR3 has 16 residues. The CDR3 coding sequence is TGTGCCAGCAGCTCCCGGGACAGGGGACAGAATCAGCCCCAGCATTTT. It specifies CASSSRDRGQNQPQHF. Full variable domain (remainder filled in from reference TRBV5-6 and TRBJ1-5): DAGVTQSPTHLIKTRGQQVTLRCSPKSGHDTVSWYQQALGQGPQFIFQYYEEEERQRGNFPDRFSGHQFPNYSSELNVNALLLGDSALYLCASSSRDRGQNQPQHFGDGTRLSIL.

J is TRBJ2-5 and V is TRBV2, with 8 bases that match TRBD2. With V trimmed by 7 bases and J by 4 bases, 2 bases remained unmatched. Looked up from germline, CDR1 is SNHLY and CDR2 is FYNNEI. The CDR3 spans 12 residues. For the CDR3, the DNA is TGTGCCAGCATCGCGGGGGGAGAGACCCAGTACTTC. Its protein product is CASIAGGETQYF.

V usage is TRBV5-1 and J usage is TRBJ2-5; TRBD1 is a possible D gene (5 bases). The CDR3 is 12 residues long. V was pared by 7 bases and J by 5 bases, with 12 bases between. Germline CDR1 and CDR2: SGHRS and YFSETQ. For the CDR3, the DNA is TGCGCCAGCGCTCAGGGTGAGGAGACCCAGTACTTC. It encodes CASAQGEETQYF.

The chain uses TRBV6-2 or TRBV6-3 and TRBJ2-3; the D gene is possibly TRBD2 (5 bases). Germline V gene lookup returns CDR1 MNHEY and CDR2 SVGEGT. The CDR3 covers 15 residues. V was pared by 4 bases and J by 3 bases, with 14 bases between. CDR3 nucleotide sequence: TGTGCCAGCAGTTCCTGGACTCAGTCAACAGATACGCAGTATTTT. Protein sequence: CASSSWTQSTDTQYF.

The chain uses TRBV10-3 and TRBJ1-6; D call uncertain. Trimming stripped 2 bases from V and 8 bases from J, with 4 bases between. Germline V gives CDR1 ENHRY, CDR2 SYGVKD. This CDR3 spans 12 amino acids. The CDR3 reads CAISETDSPLHF. The CDR3 bases are TGTGCCATCAGTGAGACCGATTCACCCCTCCACTTT.

The sample holds a few counts of this clone. The genes are TRBV10-2 and TRBJ1-5, with 9 bases identical to TRBD1. The CDR3 covers 14 residues. V was clipped by 6 bases and J by 5 bases; unmatched bases: 5. Germline loops: CDR1 WSHSY, CDR2 SAAADI. The CDR3 loop reads CASRETGGYQPQHF. In DNA form, the CDR3 reads TGCGCCAGCAGGGAAACAGGGGGCTATCAGCCCCAGCATTTT.

This chain joins TRBV9 and TRBJ2-1; 9 nucleotides agree with TRBD2. J lost 7 bases, V lost 0 bases, and 5 bases had no gene match. Per the germline V gene, CDR1 is SGDLS and CDR2 is YYNGEE. The CDR3 extends over 15 amino acids. The CDR3 sequence: CASSVGSGSGNEQFF. The CDR3 DNA reads TGTGCCAGCAGCGTAGGTAGCGGGAGTGGGAATGAGCAGTTCTTC.

CDR3 residues: CASSLGTSGYNEQFF. CDR3 nucleotides: TGTGCCAGCAGTCTCGGGACTAGCGGCTACAATGAGCAGTTCTTC. This chain joins TRBV28 and TRBJ2-1, with TRBD2 identical over 11 bases. Germline CDR1 reads MDHEN; CDR2 reads SYDVKM. V trimming: 5 bases; J trimming: 3 bases; junction bases outside the gene matches: 3. The CDR3 extends over 15 amino acids.

The chain recombines TRBV7-2 with TRBJ1-5, with TRBD1 identical over 9 bases. Losses at the gene ends were 5 bases for V and 0 bases for J; bases not matched to a gene: 2. Germline CDR1 SGHTA, CDR2 FQGNSA. The CDR3 covers 15 residues. The CDR3 protein is CASSRTGDSNQPQHF. The CDR3 DNA sequence: TGTGCCAGCAGCCGGACAGGGGATAGCAATCAGCCCCAGCATTTT.

The gene calls are TRBV19 and TRBJ1-5; perhaps TRBD1 as D (5 bases). This CDR3 spans 15 amino acids. Between the trimmed V and J ends, which lost 7 bases and 0 bases, there was a span of 13 bases. Germline CDR1 LNHDA, CDR2 SQIVND (reference sequence). The CDR3 spells CASTGTDNSNQPQHF. CDR3 in DNA: TGTGCCAGTACCGGGACGGATAATAGCAATCAGCCCCAGCATTTT.

The V call is TRBV5-1, the J call TRBJ2-1; D is undetermined. Germline V gene sequence: CDR1 SGHRS, CDR2 YFSETQ. V was shortened by 4 bases and J by 5 bases, with 13 bases between the two germline ends. CDR3 length: 14 residues. The CDR3 here is CASSGRTGHNEQFF. The CDR3 DNA follows: TGCGCCAGCAGCGGCAGGACGGGTCACAATGAGCAGTTCTTC.

This clone was seen a handful of times. The V gene is TRBV3-1 (or the pseudogene TRBV3-2), the J gene TRBJ1-1, with D possibly being TRBD1 (5 bases). Germline V gives CDR1 LGHDT, CDR2 YNNKEL (reference sequence). The CDR3 spans 15 residues. The V gene lost 1 base and the J gene lost 1 base, with 10 bases spanning the gap. The CDR3 DNA sequence: TGTGCCAGCAGCCAAGGGACACTTAAGAACACTGAAGCTTTCTTT. It specifies CASSQGTLKNTEAFF.